This T cell receptor beta chain derives from a study of blood T cells in healthy people across ages (dated by TCRdb to the mid-2010s). In the study overall: Template switching captured roughly one uniquely barcoded TCR beta cDNA molecule per two T cells in model experiments. The donors were divided into four age groups: young (average around 16 years), middle-aged (around 37), aged (approximately 62) and long-lived (roughly 86). To avoid experimental bias, donors of different ages were randomly spread across the sequencing lanes. For two donors (one aged 18 to 29 and one aged 80 or older), the study analyzed two additional independent replicas of 1 million unique cDNA reads from the same blood draw. To track age-related changes in TCR beta repertoire diversity, the study relied on deep sequencing normalized with unique cDNA molecular identifiers.

The approximately 41 donors, aged about 6 to 100 years, were systemically healthy Caucasian individuals from Russia. Each donor gave about 10 milliliters of peripheral blood, drawn into EDTA-treated Vacutainer tubes. PBMCs were isolated by Ficoll-Paque density-gradient centrifugation, with at least 6 million obtained per sample. Trizol reagent was used to extract total RNA from PBMCs, with at least 6 micrograms per sample. The percentages of naive CD45RAhigh/CD27high T cells were determined by flow cytometry on a PBMC aliquot from every donor. A word on this clonotype: The antigen this receptor binds is unknown. No base qualities exist here, and no much larger clone lies one base off it.

Study-wide conclusions, independent of this receptor: Bulk unsorted PBMC profiling prevented conclusive comparison of naive and antigen-experienced compartments. As age increased, observed TCR beta diversity per million T cells dropped in a roughly linear way, and a significant reduction was already evident by age about 40. Observed TCR beta diversity correlated strongly with the percentage of naive T cells measured by flow cytometry. The CMV infection status of donors was not known, potentially confounding age-related changes in expanded clonotypes. Compared with the aged group, the long-lived group had more naive CD4+ T cells, fewer expanded clones and increased TCR diversity, suggesting age selection. Estimates of total diversity based on one million sequenced T cells were regarded as lower bounds and as underestimates.

The library was made by 5' RACE. TCRdb shows the sequencer as Illumina HiSeq 2500. The second PCR ran for roughly 7 to 11 cycles and used a J-beta primer mix along with a sample-barcoded 5' primer. A unique molecular identifier was introduced onto each TCR beta cDNA molecule by a template-switch 5' adaptor carrying 12 random nucleotides. Each sample yielded at least 3 million CDR3-containing paired-end reads. The Mint cDNA synthesis kit, primed by a TRBC-specific oligonucleotide, was used to synthesize first-strand cDNA from all RNA. After uracil-DNA glycosylase treatment, a first 18-cycle PCR used universal primers M1SS and BC2_uni_R on all cDNA. The authors' pipeline ran thus. For normalization, 1 million high-quality reads, each with a distinct molecular identifier, were randomly selected from each sample. Reads with shared molecular identifiers were discarded instead of being binned into consensus sequences. MiTCR, run with a Q25 quality threshold and the strictest error-elimination algorithm, handled CDR3 identification, clonotype clustering and error correction. A nonparametric unseen species model with Euler transformation was used to estimate lower-bound total TCR beta diversity. The public sequencing data were trimmed at Q25 with fastp and processed into clonotypes with MiXCR by TCRdb, which kept only in-frame beta chains. One record per CDR3 amino acid sequence lists the most common genes and DNA. The V and J calls were not made by the authors but by TCRdb's processing. In this sample the table shows about 680,000 distinct CDR3 sequences, roughly 50% of which occur a single time. The top ten constitute 30% to 40% of the sample.

The CDR3 runs 14 residues from the cysteine to the phenylalanine. Only the CDR3 part of the read is kept: 42 bases, read in frame from the first base. V ends up 5 bases short and J 2 bases short, with an unmatched junction base count of 5. The germline V gene gives CDR1 as SGHVS and CDR2 as FQNEAQ. This clonotype was sampled from a woman in her fifties or sixties in good health. Sample: blood. The rearrangement joined TRBV7-8 to TRBJ2-5, with 7 junctional bases fitting TRBD1. CDR3 loop: CASSKGTEQETQYF. The nucleotide sequence reads as follows: TGTGCCAGCAGCAAAGGGACAGAACAAGAGACCCAGTACTTC. The CDR3 plus the reference TRBV7-8 and TRBJ2-5 genes for the other parts give the full variable domain: GAGVSQSPRYKVAKRGQDVALRCDPISGHVSLFWYQQALGQGPEFLTYFQNEAQLDKSGLPSDRFFAERPEGSVSTLKIQRTQQEDSAVYLCASSKGTEQETQYFGPGTRLLVL.